This T cell receptor (beta chain) was found in a study of blood T cell repertoires in COVID-19. Whole-study context: COVID-19 samples from acute and convalescent phases originated in the United States, Italy and Spain.

Original processing notes: Nucleated cell number was recorded as an estimate derived from reference gene primer amplification. Sequencing was performed with immunoSEQ multiplex PCR; in TCRdb, only in-frame clones are kept and a portion is missing. Clone size and V and J calls were adopted from that table, with D and trimming inferred from the DNA. The table lists roughly 170,000 clones, about four fifths of them singletons. The clonotype originates from a human donor in a cohort sampled during active COVID-19. Material for sequencing was peripheral blood.

DNA for the CDR3: TGTGCCAGCAGTGTTAGAGACAATGAGCAGTTCTTC. The encoded protein is CASSVRDNEQFF. The rearrangement joins TRBV12-3 or TRBV12-4 to TRBJ2-1, with D hard to call. Trimming removed 5 bases at V and 5 bases at J, with 7 bases between. The CDR3 loop spans 12 amino acids.